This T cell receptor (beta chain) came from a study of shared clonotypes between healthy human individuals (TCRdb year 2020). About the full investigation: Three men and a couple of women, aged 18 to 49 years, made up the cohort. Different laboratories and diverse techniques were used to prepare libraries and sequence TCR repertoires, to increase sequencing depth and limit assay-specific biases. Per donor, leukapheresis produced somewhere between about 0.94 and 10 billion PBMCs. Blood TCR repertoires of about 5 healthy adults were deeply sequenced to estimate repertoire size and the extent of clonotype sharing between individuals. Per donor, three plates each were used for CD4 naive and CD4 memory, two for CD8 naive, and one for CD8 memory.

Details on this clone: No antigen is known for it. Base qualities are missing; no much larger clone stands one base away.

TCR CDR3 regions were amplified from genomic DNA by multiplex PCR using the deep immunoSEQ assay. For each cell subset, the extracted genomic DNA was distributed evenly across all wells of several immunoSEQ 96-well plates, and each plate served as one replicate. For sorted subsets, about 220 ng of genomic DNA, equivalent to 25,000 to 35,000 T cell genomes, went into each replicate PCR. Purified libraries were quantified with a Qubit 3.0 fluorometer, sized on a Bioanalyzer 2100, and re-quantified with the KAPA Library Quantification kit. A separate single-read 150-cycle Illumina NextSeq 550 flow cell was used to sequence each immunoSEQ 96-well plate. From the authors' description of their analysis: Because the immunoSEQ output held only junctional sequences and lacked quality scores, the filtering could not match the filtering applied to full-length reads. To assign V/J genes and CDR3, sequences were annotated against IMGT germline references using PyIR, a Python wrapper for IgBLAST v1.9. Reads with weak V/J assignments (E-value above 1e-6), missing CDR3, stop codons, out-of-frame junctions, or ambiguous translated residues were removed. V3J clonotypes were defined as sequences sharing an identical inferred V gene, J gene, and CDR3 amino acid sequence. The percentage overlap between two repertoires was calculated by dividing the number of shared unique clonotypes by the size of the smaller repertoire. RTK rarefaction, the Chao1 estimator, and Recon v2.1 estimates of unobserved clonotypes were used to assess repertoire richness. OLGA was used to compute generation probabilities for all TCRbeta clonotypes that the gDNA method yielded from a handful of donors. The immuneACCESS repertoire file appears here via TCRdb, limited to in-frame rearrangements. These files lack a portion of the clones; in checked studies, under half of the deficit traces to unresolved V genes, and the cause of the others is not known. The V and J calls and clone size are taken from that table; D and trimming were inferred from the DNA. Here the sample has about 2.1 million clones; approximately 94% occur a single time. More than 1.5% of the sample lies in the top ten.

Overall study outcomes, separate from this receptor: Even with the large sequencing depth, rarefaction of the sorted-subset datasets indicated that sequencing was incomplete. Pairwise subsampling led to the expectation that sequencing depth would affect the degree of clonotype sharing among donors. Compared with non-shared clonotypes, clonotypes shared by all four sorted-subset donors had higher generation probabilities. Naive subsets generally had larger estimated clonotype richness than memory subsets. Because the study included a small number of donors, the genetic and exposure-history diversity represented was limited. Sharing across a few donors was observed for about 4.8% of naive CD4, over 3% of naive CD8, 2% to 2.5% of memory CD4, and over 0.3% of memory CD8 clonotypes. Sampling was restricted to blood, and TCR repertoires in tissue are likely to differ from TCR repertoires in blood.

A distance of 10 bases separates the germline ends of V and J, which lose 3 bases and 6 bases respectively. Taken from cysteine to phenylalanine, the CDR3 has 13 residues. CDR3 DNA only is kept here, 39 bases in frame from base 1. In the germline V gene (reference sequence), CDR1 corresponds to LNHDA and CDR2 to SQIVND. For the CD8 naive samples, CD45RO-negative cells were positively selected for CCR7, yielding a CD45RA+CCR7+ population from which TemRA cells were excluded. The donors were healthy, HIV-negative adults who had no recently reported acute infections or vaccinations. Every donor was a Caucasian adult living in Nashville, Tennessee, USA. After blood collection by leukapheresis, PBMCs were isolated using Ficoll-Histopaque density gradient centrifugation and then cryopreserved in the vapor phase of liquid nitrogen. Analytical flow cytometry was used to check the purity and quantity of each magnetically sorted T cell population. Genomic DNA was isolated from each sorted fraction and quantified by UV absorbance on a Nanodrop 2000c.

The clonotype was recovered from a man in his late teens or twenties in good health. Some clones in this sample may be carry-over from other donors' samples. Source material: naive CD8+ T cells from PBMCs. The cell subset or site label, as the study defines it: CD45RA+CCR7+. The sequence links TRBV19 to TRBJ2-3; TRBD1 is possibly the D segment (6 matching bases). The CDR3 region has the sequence CASSIWGQDTQYF. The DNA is TGTGCCAGTAGTATCTGGGGGCAGGATACGCAGTATTTT.